A selection of T cell receptor beta chains follows, all from one sample in a study of graft-versus-host responses after intestinal transplantation. Only in-frame clones appear in the TCRdb table, and some are missing; sequencing was by immunoSEQ multiplex PCR. The sample records some 110,000 clones, over 75% being singletons. No antigens are known for them. The specimen comprised unstimulated CD4+ T cells sorted from spleen or lymph node cells, sampled before intestinal transplant. These receptors were collected from a human donor who received an intestinal transplant. The CDR3 runs from the conserved cysteine through the conserved F or W. D genes are given only for firm matches. Clone size is not always given. Where it is, it says once, few, many or a class for expanded clones.

j_call v_call clone_size d_call cdr3_nt cdr3_aa
TRBJ2-5 TRBV5-1 - TRBD2 TGCGCCAGCAGCCTAGCGGGACAGATAGAGACCCAGTACTTC CASSLAGQIETQYF
TRBJ2-5 TRBV19 - - TGTGCCAGTAGTATCCAGGATTCAGAGACCCAGTACTTC CASSIQDSETQYF
TRBJ2-5 TRBV5-1 once TRBD1 TGCGCCAGCAGCTTCCAGGGGGCATGGGAGACCCAGTACTTC CASSFQGAWETQYF
TRBJ2-3 TRBV14 - TRBD2 TGTGCCAGCAGCCTGTGGCGGGAGAAAACAGATACGCAGTATTTT CASSLWREKTDTQYF
TRBJ1-1 TRBV19 - TRBD1 TGTGCCAGTAGTACAGCCAACCCGGGACAGCCGGGGAGAACTGAAGCTTTCTTT CASSTANPGQPGRTEAFF
TRBJ2-6 TRBV29-1 - TRBD1 TGCAGCGTTTTAGGACAGGTTAACTCTGGGGCCAACGTCCTGACTTTC CSVLGQVNSGANVLTF
TRBJ1-3 TRBV4-1 - - TGCGCCAGCAGCCAAGATGGGAAGGGGGCTGGAAACACCATATATTTT CASSQDGKGAGNTIYF
TRBJ1-6 TRBV2 - - TGTGCCACCCGACAGGAAAATTCACCCCTCCACTTT CATRQENSPLHF
TRBJ1-4 TRBV4-3 once TRBD1 TGCGCCAGCAGCCCGACAGGGTATAATGAAAAACTGTTTTTT CASSPTGYNEKLFF
TRBJ2-3 TRBV18 - - TGTGCCAGCTCACCAGGACGGGGTGGCACAGATACGCAGTATTTT CASSPGRGGTDTQYF
TRBJ1-2 TRBV5-6 - - TGTGCCAGCAGCTTACCAGGACTCAAAGAGAACTATGGCTACACCTTC CASSLPGLKENYGYTF
TRBJ2-7 TRBV6-1 - - TGTGCCAGCAGCCCCTTTTATAACTACGAGCAGTACTTC CASSPFYNYEQYF
TRBJ2-7 TRBV5-1 - TRBD1 TGCGCCAGCAGCGCCGGACAGGGCAGGGAGCAGTACTTC CASSAGQGREQYF
TRBJ2-7 TRBV11-2 - - TGTGCCAGCAGCCCGTGGGGGCAGCGCTACGAGCAGTACTTC CASSPWGQRYEQYF
TRBJ2-1 TRBV15 - TRBD1 TGTGCCACCAGCAGAGATCCCAGGGGGCTTTACAATGAGCAGTTCTTC CATSRDPRGLYNEQFF
TRBJ1-1 TRBV10-3 - - TGTGCCACCAGGGGAACAGGCGCCAACACTGAAGCTTTCTTT CATRGTGANTEAFF
TRBJ1-1 TRBV7-2 - - TGTGCCAGCAGCTTAGCCTTAGCCCTGAACACTGAAGCTTTCTTT CASSLALALNTEAFF
TRBJ1-1 TRBV12-5 - - TGTGCTAGTGGTTTGGGCGACATTTACACTGAAGCTTTCTTT CASGLGDIYTEAFF
TRBJ2-7 TRBV2 - TRBD2 TGTGCCAGCTCACTAGCGCCCCTTTTAGAGCAGTACTTC CASSLAPLLEQYF
TRBJ2-5 TRBV7-3 - - TGTGCCAGCAGCTTATCTGGGGGGGAGACCCAGTACTTC CASSLSGGETQYF
TRBJ2-3 TRBV30 once TRBD1 TGTGCCTGGACCCAGGGGGCAGATACGCAGTATTTT CAWTQGADTQYF
TRBJ1-2 TRBV29-1 once TRBD1 TGCAGCGTTACGGACAGGGGGCTCTCTAACTATGGCTACACCTTC CSVTDRGLSNYGYTF
TRBJ2-5 TRBV18 - TRBD1 TGTGCCAGCTCATCCGGACAGGGGGAGACCCAGTACTTC CASSSGQGETQYF
TRBJ2-7 TRBV4-1 - - TGCGCCAGCAGCCAGGGGGCCACCTACGAGCAGTACTTC CASSQGATYEQYF
TRBJ2-1 TRBV5-1 - - TGCGCCAGCAGCGCCCGACAGGAGAGCTCCTACAATGAGCAGTTCTTC CASSARQESSYNEQFF
TRBJ2-7 TRBV19 - TRBD2 TGTGCCAGTAGTAAGGTCTTAAGCGGGATCGCCTACGAGCAGTACTTC CASSKVLSGIAYEQYF
TRBJ1-5 TRBV7-8 - TRBD1 TGTGCCAGCAGCTCGACAGGGCTGGATCAGCCCCAGCATTTT CASSSTGLDQPQHF
TRBJ2-3 TRBV11-3 once - TGTGCCAGCAGCTTACAGGGCACAGATACGCAGTATTTT CASSLQGTDTQYF
TRBJ2-1 TRBV7-2 - - TGTGCCAGCAGCTTTGGGCCTCGAAATGAGCAGTTCTTC CASSFGPRNEQFF
TRBJ2-3 TRBV19 - TRBD2 TGTGCCAGTAGAAAACGGGGACTAGCGGGAGGAAGCACAGATACGCAGTATTTT CASRKRGLAGGSTDTQYF
TRBJ1-1 TRBV7-2 few - TGTGCCAGCAGCTTAGGACAGAACACTGAAGCTTTCTTT CASSLGQNTEAFF
TRBJ1-5 TRBV28 - - TGTGCCAGCAGACTTGTACAGGGTAGCAATCAGCCCCAGCATTTT CASRLVQGSNQPQHF
TRBJ1-4 TRBV5-6 few - TGTGCCAGCAGCTTGGACAGTTTAGGAACTAATGAAAAACTGTTTTTT CASSLDSLGTNEKLFF
TRBJ1-2 TRBV11-2 - TRBD1 TGTGCCAGCAGCTTAGATAGGGGACAGGAGGGCTACACCTTC CASSLDRGQEGYTF
TRBJ1-1 TRBV5-1 few - TGCGCCAGCAGCCCCCAGATGAACACTGAAGCTTTCTTT CASSPQMNTEAFF
TRBJ2-5 TRBV6-6 - - TGTGCCAGCAGTTGGTGGGGAGGTGAGACCCAGTACTTC CASSWWGGETQYF
TRBJ1-2 TRBV25-1 - - TGTGCCAGCAGTTCCGCGTACTATGGCTACACCTTC CASSSAYYGYTF
TRBJ2-1 TRBV2 - TRBD2 TGTGCCAGCAGAGAACGGGAGGGCAATGGTGACAATGAGCAGTTCTTC CASREREGNGDNEQFF
TRBJ1-2 TRBV6-5 - TRBD1 TGTGCCAGCAGGACCGACAGGGTCGGCGGCTACACCTTC CASRTDRVGGYTF
TRBJ1-2 TRBV5-6 few - TGTGCCAGCAGCTTGGAATGGGACATCGAGGGGTATGGCTACACCTTC CASSLEWDIEGYGYTF
TRBJ2-2 TRBV28 - TRBD2 TGTGCCAGCCTCGCGGGAGGGTCCGACACCGGGGAGCTGTTTTTT CASLAGGSDTGELFF